This passage covers 7 T cell receptor beta chains from one sample sequenced in a study of shared clonotypes between healthy human individuals (dated by TCRdb to the early 2020s). The library was prepared using the immunoSEQ multiplex PCR assay. TCRdb provides this immuneACCESS table in a form limited to in-frame rearrangements. Some clones are lacking; in checked studies, under half of them reflect an unresolved V gene, and why the rest are absent is not known. This sample comprises almost 750,000 clones, about two thirds of them detected only once. 1.8% of the sample rests with the top ten. The sample consisted of memory CD4+ T cells sorted from blood. In the paper's terms, the cell subset or site label means: CD45RA-negative fraction. Every receptor here comes from a woman younger than 45 in good health.

The chain is built from TRBV2 and TRBJ2-7; TRBD1 might be the D (6 bases). The CDR3 has 12 amino acids. V was shortened by 7 bases and J by 0 bases, with 7 bases between the two germline ends. The V gene's germline CDR1 is SNHLY and CDR2 FYNNEI. The CDR3 reads CASKTGSYEQYF. The CDR3 bases are TGTGCCAGCAAGACAGGCTCCTACGAGCAGTACTTC.

The chain carries TRBV11-2 and TRBJ2-6; D call uncertain. Germline V lookup: CDR1 SGHAT, CDR2 FQNNGV. The CDR3 has 16 residues. Between the trimmed V and J ends, which lost 0 bases and 2 bases, there was a span of 8 bases. The CDR3 DNA reads as TGTGCCAGCAGCTTAGATGCCAGTCCTGGGGCCAACGTCCTGACTTTC. Translating gives CASSLDASPGANVLTF.

V usage is TRBV18 and J usage is TRBJ2-7; tentative D call: TRBD1 (6 bases). The germline V gene has CDR1 KGHSH and CDR2 LQKENI. The CDR3 covers 13 residues. Trimming took 3 bases from V and 6 from J, leaving 12 bases between them. CDR3 region: CASSPKQGSEQYF. CDR3 in DNA: TGTGCCAGCTCACCCAAACAGGGCTCCGAGCAGTACTTC.

This clone was observed a single time. This chain connects TRBV28 to TRBJ1-4, with D tentatively TRBD1 (5 bases). This CDR3 has 16 amino acids. Germline V gene data show CDR1 as MDHEN and CDR2 as SYDVKM. V shed 4 bases and J shed 0 bases, with 12 bases lying between them. DNA of the CDR3: TGTGCCAGCAGTTCGCCACAGGAATCAACTAATGAAAAACTGTTTTTT. The encoded protein is CASSSPQESTNEKLFF.

The CDR3 nucleotides are TGTGCCAGCTCACGTGGACAGGAGGAGACCCAGTACTTC. Its translation is CASSRGQEETQYF. This chain connects TRBV18 to TRBJ2-5; 7 bases agree with TRBD1. Germline V gene lookup returns CDR1 KGHSH and CDR2 LQKENI. With 4 bases clipped from V and 5 bases from J, the junction kept 4 bases outside the gene matches. The CDR3 spans 13 residues.

The chain is built from TRBV11-2 and TRBJ2-2, with a weak D call TRBD1 (6 bases). CDR3 length: 16 residues. Per the germline V gene, CDR1 is SGHAT and CDR2 is FQNNGV. With 5 bases removed from V and 7 bases from J, the gap between germline ends came to 20 bases. Written as DNA, the CDR3 is TGTGCCAGCAGCGTTAGAAAGGAGCAGGGGATCGGGGAGCTGTTTTTT. Translation gives CASSVRKEQGIGELFF.

This chain uses TRBV19 with TRBJ1-5; D ambiguous. The germline CDR1 and CDR2 sequences are LNHDA and SQIVND (reference sequence). This CDR3 is built from 14 residues. V was clipped by 5 bases and J by 2 bases, with 10 bases between them. As DNA, the CDR3 is TGTGCCAGTAGTTATTCTATGGGCAATCAGCCCCAGCATTTT. Its protein product is CASSYSMGNQPQHF.